The rows below give T cell receptor beta chains drawn from one sample of a study of shared clonotypes between healthy human individuals. Sequencing was performed with immunoSEQ multiplex PCR; in TCRdb, only in-frame clones are kept and a portion is missing. Of hundreds of thousands of clones in the sample, around 96% were seen once. Sequenced: naive CD8+ T cells sorted from blood. Receptor source: a man aged 30 to 45 in good health. Both conserved end residues are part of each CDR3. D genes are given only for firm matches. Where a row states a size, it is once, few, many or the class of an expanded clone; other rows omit it.

CDR3: CASSLGAGSYEQYF; DNA: TGTGCCAGCAGCTTGGGTGCTGGATCCTACGAGCAGTACTTC; J: TRBJ2-7; V: TRBV5-6; D: -; size: -
CDR3: CASSIHRSGELFF; DNA: TGTGCCAGTAGTATTCACAGGTCCGGGGAGCTGTTTTTT; J: TRBJ2-2; V: TRBV19; D: -; size: -
CDR3: CASGKKVWETQYF; DNA: TGTGCCAGCGGGAAGAAGGTTTGGGAGACCCAGTACTTC; J: TRBJ2-5; V: TRBV7-6; D: -; size: -
CDR3: CASSSLQQLKRAFF; DNA: TGTGCCAGCAGTTCATTGCAGCAACTTAAAAGAGCTTTCTTT; J: TRBJ1-1; V: TRBV27; D: -; size: -
CDR3: CASSLDGSYEQYF; DNA: TGTGCCAGCAGCCTTGACGGATCCTACGAGCAGTACTTC; J: TRBJ2-7; V: TRBV7-9; D: -; size: -
CDR3: CASSLDEGNEQFF; DNA: TGTGCCAGCAGCTTAGACGAGGGGAATGAGCAGTTCTTC; J: TRBJ2-1; V: TRBV7-9; D: -; size: -
CDR3: CATSRETTKQYF; DNA: TGTGCCACCAGCAGGGAAACTACGAAGCAGTACTTC; J: TRBJ2-7; V: TRBV15; D: -; size: -
CDR3: CASSPGTGPSYEQYF; DNA: TGTGCCAGCAGCCCGGGGACAGGGCCATCCTACGAGCAGTACTTC; J: TRBJ2-7; V: TRBV5-4; D: TRBD1; size: -
CDR3: CASSFVGYSYEQYF; DNA: TGTGCCAGCAGTTTTGTTGGATATTCCTACGAGCAGTACTTC; J: TRBJ2-7; V: TRBV27; D: -; size: -
CDR3: CASSPPLNYGYTF; DNA: TGTGCCAGCAGCCCCCCCCTTAACTATGGCTACACCTTC; J: TRBJ1-2; V: TRBV7-9; D: -; size: -
CDR3: CASSPDRSGEQFF; DNA: TGTGCCAGCAGTCCGGACCGGAGCGGTGAGCAGTTCTTC; J: TRBJ2-1; V: TRBV7-6; D: -; size: once
CDR3: CASSSHDRGLYEQYF; DNA: TGTGCCAGCAGCTCCCACGACAGGGGGCTCTACGAGCAGTACTTC; J: TRBJ2-7; V: TRBV11-2; D: TRBD1; size: -
CDR3: CASSLGVENYGYTF; DNA: TGTGCCAGCAGCTTGGGCGTCGAGAACTATGGCTACACCTTC; J: TRBJ1-2; V: TRBV5-5; D: -; size: once
CDR3: CASRRASGRHNEQFF; DNA: TGTGCCAGCAGGAGAGCAAGCGGGAGGCACAATGAGCAGTTCTTC; J: TRBJ2-1; V: TRBV6-5; D: TRBD2; size: once
CDR3: CASSLPRTGGRAGNTGELFF; DNA: TGCGCCAGCAGCTTGCCTAGGACAGGCGGGAGGGCCGGTAACACCGGGGAGCTGTTTTTT; J: TRBJ2-2; V: TRBV5-1; D: TRBD2; size: -
CDR3: CASSQDPTSNNEQFF; DNA: TGCGCCAGCAGCCAAGATCCGACTAGTAACAATGAGCAGTTCTTC; J: TRBJ2-1; V: TRBV4-3; D: -; size: -
CDR3: CASILLSGSRDEQYF; DNA: TGCGCCAGCATCCTCCTCTCGGGCAGTCGGGACGAGCAGTACTTC; J: TRBJ2-7; V: TRBV5-1; D: -; size: -
CDR3: CASSWGLAEPNEQFF; DNA: TGCGCCAGCAGCTGGGGACTAGCGGAACCCAATGAGCAGTTCTTC; J: TRBJ2-1; V: TRBV5-1; D: TRBD2; size: -
CDR3: CASSPNAGGLEELFF; DNA: TGTGCCAGCAGCCCGAACGCAGGCGGACTGGAGGAGCTGTTTTTT; J: TRBJ2-2; V: TRBV11-1; D: -; size: once
CDR3: CASSLRLEGLAKETQYF; DNA: TGTGCCAGCAGCTTAAGGCTGGAGGGACTAGCGAAAGAGACCCAGTACTTC; J: TRBJ2-5; V: TRBV7-9; D: TRBD2; size: -
CDR3: CASSENLGTGTYEQYF; DNA: TGTGCCAGCAGTGAAAATTTAGGGACAGGGACCTACGAGCAGTACTTC; J: TRBJ2-7; V: TRBV2; D: TRBD1; size: -
CDR3: CASSGDFSGRATDTQYF; DNA: TGTGCCAGCAGCGGTGATTTTAGCGGGAGAGCGACAGATACGCAGTATTTT; J: TRBJ2-3; V: TRBV7-6; D: TRBD2; size: -
CDR3: CASSSRTSTDTQYF; DNA: TGTGCCAGCAGCTCTCGAACTAGCACAGATACGCAGTATTTT; J: TRBJ2-3; V: TRBV7-6; D: -; size: -
CDR3: CASSTELAGGINEQFF; DNA: TGTGCCAGCAGTACCGAGTTAGCGGGAGGGATCAATGAGCAGTTCTTC; J: TRBJ2-1; V: TRBV2; D: TRBD2; size: -
CDR3: CASSVKGGNEQYF; DNA: TGTGCCAGCAGCGTTAAGGGAGGTAACGAGCAGTACTTC; J: TRBJ2-7; V: TRBV9; D: -; size: -
CDR3: CASRVSLDTEAFF; DNA: TGTGCCAGCAGGGTCTCCCTGGACACTGAAGCTTTCTTT; J: TRBJ1-1; V: TRBV6-6; D: -; size: -
CDR3: CASSPNLGEQYF; DNA: TGTGCCAGCAGCCCGAATTTGGGCGAGCAGTACTTC; J: TRBJ2-7; V: TRBV11-2; D: -; size: -
CDR3: CAWSVISGSYNEQFF; DNA: TGTGCCTGGAGTGTAATCTCGGGTTCCTACAATGAGCAGTTCTTC; J: TRBJ2-1; V: TRBV30; D: -; size: -
CDR3: CASSMGTGLNTGELFF; DNA: TGTGCCAGCAGTATGGGAACCGGGCTGAACACCGGGGAGCTGTTTTTT; J: TRBJ2-2; V: TRBV27; D: -; size: -
CDR3: CASSLSGHRGEQYF; DNA: TGTGCCAGCAGTTTATCGGGTCACAGGGGTGAGCAGTACTTC; J: TRBJ2-7; V: TRBV27; D: TRBD1; size: -
CDR3: CASSQDTETTDTQYF; DNA: TGCGCCAGCAGCCAAGATACAGAAACCACAGATACGCAGTATTTT; J: TRBJ2-3; V: TRBV4-1; D: -; size: -
CDR3: CASSLERLLGDKGNEQFF; DNA: TGTGCCAGCAGCTTAGAGCGGTTGTTAGGGGATAAGGGCAATGAGCAGTTCTTC; J: TRBJ2-1; V: TRBV13; D: -; size: -
CDR3: CASSQPRVNEKLFF; DNA: TGTGCCAGCAGTCAACCTCGGGTTAATGAAAAACTGTTTTTT; J: TRBJ1-4; V: TRBV28; D: -; size: -
CDR3: CASSQDGGTFYGYTF; DNA: TGTGCCAGCAGCCAAGACGGTGGGACCTTCTATGGCTACACCTTC; J: TRBJ1-2; V: TRBV4-2; D: -; size: -
CDR3: CASSPLPGGHSSHEQFF; DNA: TGTGCCAGCAGCCCCTTACCGGGAGGGCACTCGAGCCATGAGCAGTTCTTC; J: TRBJ2-1; V: TRBV11-3; D: TRBD2; size: -
CDR3: CAIQLNEQFF; DNA: TGTGCCATCCAATTGAATGAGCAGTTCTTC; J: TRBJ2-1; V: TRBV7-9; D: -; size: -
CDR3: CASSEEMGWGDGYTF; DNA: TGTGCCAGCAGTGAAGAGATGGGGTGGGGCGATGGCTACACCTTC; J: TRBJ1-2; V: TRBV7-9; D: -; size: -
CDR3: CASSSTSGGNNEQFF; DNA: TGTGCCAGCAGTTCTACTAGCGGGGGGAACAATGAGCAGTTCTTC; J: TRBJ2-1; V: TRBV6-5; D: TRBD2; size: -
CDR3: CASSASRRAGGPGTDTQYF; DNA: TGTGCCAGCAGCGCGTCAAGGAGGGCGGGAGGGCCAGGCACAGATACGCAGTATTTT; J: TRBJ2-3; V: TRBV13; D: TRBD2; size: -
CDR3: CASSLGTKDNEQFF; DNA: TGTGCCAGCAGCTTAGGGACTAAAGATAATGAGCAGTTCTTC; J: TRBJ2-1; V: TRBV7-8; D: -; size: few
CDR3: CASSRFSGTSEQFF; DNA: TGTGCCAGTAGTCGGTTTAGCGGGACTAGTGAGCAGTTCTTC; J: TRBJ2-1; V: TRBV19; D: TRBD2; size: -
CDR3: CASSPSPAGKYEQYF; DNA: TGTGCCAGCAGTCCATCCCCGGCAGGGAAATACGAGCAGTACTTC; J: TRBJ2-7; V: TRBV27; D: -; size: -
CDR3: CASSYHTGELFF; DNA: TGTGCCAGCAGTTATCACACCGGGGAGCTGTTTTTT; J: TRBJ2-2; V: TRBV5-6; D: -; size: few
CDR3: CASIGTSGRGEQYF; DNA: TGTGCCAGCATCGGGACTAGCGGGAGGGGCGAGCAGTACTTC; J: TRBJ2-7; V: TRBV28; D: TRBD2; size: -
CDR3: CATSSSSLGSQETQYF; DNA: TGTGCCACCAGCAGTTCATCCCTTGGATCCCAAGAGACCCAGTACTTC; J: TRBJ2-5; V: TRBV15; D: -; size: once
CDR3: CASSVTTRRGYTF; DNA: TGTGCCAGCAGCGTCACGACCCGGAGAGGCTACACCTTC; J: TRBJ1-2; V: TRBV9; D: -; size: -
CDR3: CASSQGWGGTEAFF; DNA: TGCGCCAGCAGCCAAGGGTGGGGTGGTACTGAAGCTTTCTTT; J: TRBJ1-1; V: TRBV4-1; D: -; size: -
CDR3: CASSLGSTDTQYF; DNA: TGTGCCAGCAGCTTAGGAAGCACAGATACGCAGTATTTT; J: TRBJ2-3; V: TRBV13; D: -; size: -
CDR3: CASSLTGRGGYEQYF; DNA: TGTGCCAGCAGCTTAACGGGGAGGGGAGGCTACGAGCAGTACTTC; J: TRBJ2-7; V: TRBV7-3; D: TRBD2; size: -
CDR3: CASSPPGDQETQYF; DNA: TGTGCCAGCTCACCACCGGGTGACCAAGAGACCCAGTACTTC; J: TRBJ2-5; V: TRBV18; D: -; size: -
CDR3: CASSRQGMVNEQFF; DNA: TGTGCCAGCAGCAGACAGGGAATGGTAAATGAGCAGTTCTTC; J: TRBJ2-1; V: TRBV6-5; D: TRBD1; size: -
CDR3: CAISIGSPNNEQFF; DNA: TGTGCCATCAGCATCGGCAGTCCAAACAATGAGCAGTTCTTC; J: TRBJ2-1; V: TRBV10-3; D: -; size: -
CDR3: CASSFLGAGGNQPQHF; DNA: TGTGCCAGCAGTTTCTTAGGGGCGGGCGGCAATCAGCCCCAGCATTTT; J: TRBJ1-5; V: TRBV28; D: -; size: -
CDR3: CASSFGTGGGWDTQYF; DNA: TGTGCCAGCAGTTTTGGCACGGGAGGAGGTTGGGATACGCAGTATTTT; J: TRBJ2-3; V: TRBV27; D: TRBD2; size: -
CDR3: CASSPMQGAGETQYF; DNA: TGTGCCAGTAGCCCAATGCAGGGGGCAGGGGAGACCCAGTACTTC; J: TRBJ2-5; V: TRBV19; D: TRBD1; size: -
CDR3: CASSQVGRGDNEQFF; DNA: TGTGCCAGCAGCCAAGTCGGGAGAGGTGACAATGAGCAGTTCTTC; J: TRBJ2-1; V: TRBV14; D: -; size: -
CDR3: CASSPSSGGTFNNEQFF; DNA: TGTGCCAGCTCACCATCAAGCGGGGGGACCTTTAACAATGAGCAGTTCTTC; J: TRBJ2-1; V: TRBV18; D: TRBD2; size: -
CDR3: CASRGLDSLQKEAFF; DNA: TGTGCCAGCAGAGGACTGGACAGCCTACAGAAGGAGGCTTTCTTT; J: TRBJ1-1; V: TRBV6-5; D: -; size: -
CDR3: CASSQDWTGVTGELFF; DNA: TGCGCCAGCAGCCAAGATTGGACGGGTGTGACCGGGGAGCTGTTTTTT; J: TRBJ2-2; V: TRBV4-1; D: -; size: -
CDR3: CAISYSYTDTQYF; DNA: TGTGCCATCAGTTATTCTTACACAGATACGCAGTATTTT; J: TRBJ2-3; V: TRBV10-3; D: -; size: once